This entry describes one T cell receptor beta chain. Time point denoted: sample taken at primary tumor resection. Sequencing of whole RNA from tumor, nontumor lung or frozen PBMC involved no sorting. Samples were obtained from some 70 donors, all untreated early-stage non-small cell lung cancer patients. Each molecule of TCR cDNA was tagged with one unique molecular identifier. TCRdb reanalysed the 5' RACE reads using MiXCR and keeps one entry per CDR3 protein. This sample yields over 90,000 distinct CDR3 sequences, of which about 9.4% are seen a single time; 6.9% belongs to the top ten. This sample stems from a study of spatial heterogeneity in lung cancer. The sequence derives from a male donor with early-stage non-small cell lung cancer. The material was PBMCs, obtained at surgery.

The CDR3 loop is CASSPTPGQPRGGELFF. CDR3 in DNA: TGTGCCAGCAGCCCCACCCCGGGACAGCCCCGCGGCGGGGAGCTGTTTTTT. V gene TRBV9 combines with J gene TRBJ2-2, with TRBD1 identical over 7 bases. The CDR3 contains 17 residues. V lost 4 bases, J lost 7 bases, and 16 bases stayed unmatched. Germline V gives CDR1 SGDLS, CDR2 YYNGEE.